The 24 T cell receptor beta chains given below trace back to one sample, sequenced in a study of T cell responses to AZD1222 COVID-19 vaccine. Some clones are missing from TCRdb's copy, which holds only in-frame ones; the method was immunoSEQ multiplex PCR. The sample contains some 130,000 clones, around 86% of which appear only once. The material was peripheral blood, obtained on day 0 of AZD1222 vaccination. The receptors here all came from an adult in good health.

This sequence joins TRBV6-5 and TRBJ1-1; D might be TRBD1 (6 bases). This CDR3 is built from 15 residues. V was cut by 2 bases and J by 9 bases, with 19 bases left in between. The V gene's germline CDR1 is MNHEY and CDR2 SVGAGI. DNA of the CDR3: TGTGCCAGCAGTTACCAAAGGACAGACAAACGACAAGCTTTCTTT. Its translation: CASSYQRTDKRQAFF.

V usage is TRBV29-1 and J usage is TRBJ1-4; TRBD1 is a possible D gene (5 bases). CDR3 length: 14 amino acids. Germline V gene sequence: CDR1 SQVTM, CDR2 ANQGSEA. Trimming left V 0 bases short and J 7 bases short, with 12 bases between. CDR3 region: CSVEDPGPGEKLFF. Written as DNA, the CDR3 is TGCAGCGTTGAAGATCCAGGGCCGGGTGAAAAACTGTTTTTT.

The chain carries TRBV13 and TRBJ2-2; TRBD1 might be the D (5 bases). The CDR3 consists of 15 residues. The V end lost 0 bases, the J end lost 1 base, and 6 bases lay between the germline ends. CDR1 PRHDT and CDR2 FYEKMQ come from the germline V gene (reference sequence). The CDR3 nucleotides are TGTGCCAGCAGCTTAGGCCAGGGGAACACCGGGGAGCTGTTTTTT. It specifies CASSLGQGNTGELFF.

V is TRBV19 and J is TRBJ1-1; D is unclear. This CDR3 spans 16 amino acids. V was trimmed by 4 bases and J by 9 bases, leaving 24 bases between them. Germline V gene data show CDR1 as LNHDA and CDR2 as SQIVND (reference sequence). The CDR3 protein is CASSKDPRRLFSKAFF. DNA of the CDR3: TGTGCCAGTAGTAAGGACCCCAGGAGGCTCTTTAGCAAAGCTTTCTTT. The whole variable domain, remainder taken from reference TRBV19 and TRBJ1-1, is DGGITQSPKYLFRKEGQNVTLSCEQNLNHDAMYWYRQDPGQGLRLIYYSQIVNDFQKGDIAEGYSVSREKKESFPLTVTSAQKNPTAFYLCASSKDPRRLFSKAFFGQGTRLTVV.

The V gene is TRBV19, the J gene TRBJ1-3; D uncertain. The ends were cut back, 8 bases at V and 10 bases at J, with 6 bases in the middle. CDR3 size: 9 residues. Germline-derived CDR1 and CDR2 are LNHDA and SQIVND (reference sequence). The DNA for the CDR3 is TGTGCCAGTGTATGGACCATATATTTT. Translated, it gives CASVWTIYF. Together with reference TRBV19 and TRBJ1-3, the CDR3 gives the full variable domain: DGGITQSPKYLFRKEGQNVTLSCEQNLNHDAMYWYRQDPGQGLRLIYYSQIVNDFQKGDIAEGYSVSREKKESFPLTVTSAQKNPTAFYLCASVWTIYFGEGSWLTVV.

The gene calls are TRBV20-1 and TRBJ1-1; a weak D match, TRBD1 (5 bases). V was clipped by 6 bases and J by 11 bases, with 16 bases between them. CDR1 is DFQATT and CDR2 is SNEGSKA in the germline V gene (reference sequence). This CDR3 is built from 11 residues. The CDR3 loop reads CSASGGVGAFF. CDR3 nucleotide sequence: TGCAGTGCATCGGGGGGGGTTGGCGCTTTCTTT.

The J gene is TRBJ1-1, the V gene TRBV7-9; no reliable D call. This CDR3 has 13 residues. V lost 1 base and J lost 5, with 8 bases in between. Germline CDR1 reads SEHNR; CDR2 reads FQNEAQ (reference sequence). The CDR3 spells CASSLVLETEAFF. The CDR3 nucleotides are TGTGCCAGCAGCTTAGTTTTGGAAACTGAAGCTTTCTTT.

The chain uses TRBV10-3 and TRBJ2-3; D is ambiguous. The CDR3 spans 16 residues. V was pared by 0 bases and J by 3 bases, with 13 bases between. CDR1 ENHRY and CDR2 SYGVKD come from the germline V gene. CDR3: CAISESTARATDTQYF. CDR3 bases: TGTGCCATCAGTGAGTCCACGGCCCGAGCAACAGATACGCAGTATTTT.

V usage is TRBV7-9 and J usage is TRBJ2-2; D not certain. Germline lookup yields CDR1 SEHNR and CDR2 FQNEAQ (reference sequence). The ends were cut back, 4 bases at V and 4 bases at J, with 16 bases in the middle. CDR3 length: 16 amino acids. As DNA, the CDR3 is TGTGCCAGCAGCTATGGGCCTTTCTCGGGCACCGGGGAGCTGTTTTTT. It yields the protein CASSYGPFSGTGELFF.

This chain uses TRBV6-5 with TRBJ2-7, with a tentative D call TRBD1 (6 bases). Per germline, CDR1 MNHEY and CDR2 SVGAGI. Trimming removed 7 bases at V and 4 bases at J, with 20 bases between. The CDR3 spans 15 residues. The CDR3 DNA is TGTGCCAGCACCCCACCAGCGGCAGGGGAGTACGAGCAGTACTTC. It is translated as CASTPPAAGEYEQYF.

The chain has TRBV4-2 and TRBJ1-2; 11 bases map to TRBD1. The CDR3 is made up of 17 amino acids. Germline assignment: CDR1 LGHNA and CDR2 YNFKEQ. Trimming removed 1 base from V and 8 bases from J; junction bases left unmatched: 12. CDR3 nucleotide sequence: TGTGCCAGCAGCCAAGGAACCGGACAGGGGGCAGTACGCGGCTACACCTTC. It specifies CASSQGTGQGAVRGYTF.

The J gene is TRBJ1-2, the V gene TRBV3-1 (or the pseudogene TRBV3-2), with 7 bases that match TRBD1. CDR1 is LGHDT, CDR2 YNNKEL, per germline (reference sequence). CDR3 length equals 14 residues. The ends lost 6 bases at V and 0 bases at J; junction bases unmatched: 4. CDR3: CASRGGASNYGYTF. Written as DNA, the CDR3 is TGTGCCAGCAGAGGGGGCGCATCTAACTATGGCTACACCTTC.

The count of this clone is one. CDR3 DNA sequence: TGTGCCAGCAGTCCAGAATATAGGGAACGGGGGGGTACTGAAGCTTTCTTT. The encoded protein is CASSPEYRERGGTEAFF. The chain employs TRBV25-1 and TRBJ1-1; possible D gene TRBD1, 5 bases. Per germline, CDR1 MGHDK and CDR2 SYGVNS. The CDR3 spans 17 residues. V dropped 5 bases and J dropped 5 bases, with 24 bases sitting between them.

This clone was counted between two and nine times. The sample holds other DNA sequences that translate to the same CDR3. The genes are TRBV2 and TRBJ2-7, with D perhaps TRBD1 (7 bases). The CDR3 is 13 residues long. Germline CDR1 and CDR2: SNHLY and FYNNEI. Between the trimmed V and J ends, which lost 9 bases and 0 bases, there was a span of 12 bases. The CDR3 coding sequence is TGTGCCAGGGGGGGACAGTCCTCCTACGAGCAGTACTTC. This gives the protein CARGGQSSYEQYF.

The genes are TRBV3-1 (or the pseudogene TRBV3-2) and TRBJ1-2; perhaps TRBD1 as D (6 bases). V was pared by 4 bases and J by 2 bases, with 20 bases between. The CDR3 extends over 17 amino acids. Looked up from germline, CDR1 is LGHDT and CDR2 is YNNKEL (reference sequence). The CDR3 spells CASSPQSGGLRNYGYTF. Written as DNA, the CDR3 is TGTGCCAGCAGCCCGCAGAGCGGGGGCCTTCGAAACTATGGCTACACCTTC.

The V and J genes are TRBV18 and TRBJ2-3; 9 bases map to TRBD2. This CDR3 spans 16 amino acids. The junction had 13 bases not matched to a gene; V was cut back by 3 bases and J by 9 bases. The germline V gene encodes CDR1 KGHSH and CDR2 LQKENI. In DNA, the CDR3 is TGTGCCAGCTCACCTCTAGGGGCTAGCGGGGAAGAGACGCAGTATTTT. Amino acid sequence: CASSPLGASGEETQYF.

The V call is TRBV10-2, the J call TRBJ2-5; no reliable D call. The germline V and J ends were trimmed by 10 bases and 3 bases, with 18 bases remaining between them. This CDR3 has 14 residues. Germline loops: CDR1 WSHSY, CDR2 SAAADI. CDR3: CATRRVGGEETQYF. For the CDR3, the DNA is TGCGCCACCCGTCGGGTGGGTGGAGAAGAGACCCAGTACTTC.

The V and J genes are TRBV5-6 and TRBJ2-1; D possibly matches TRBD1 or TRBD2 (5 bases each). V lost 0 bases and J lost 6, with 10 bases in between. The V gene's germline CDR1 is SGHDT and CDR2 YYEEEE. CDR3 length: 14 amino acids. This CDR3 is CASSLGGFSNEQFF. The CDR3 DNA is TGTGCCAGCAGCTTGGGGGGGTTTAGCAATGAGCAGTTCTTC.

The chain combines TRBV3-1 (or the pseudogene TRBV3-2) with TRBJ2-3; 9 nucleotides match TRBD1. V dropped 6 bases and J dropped 5; count of bases not matched to a gene: 6. Germline V gene lookup returns CDR1 LGHDT and CDR2 YNNKEL (reference sequence). This CDR3 has 14 amino acids. This CDR3 reads CASRTGQGIDTQYF. CDR3 bases: TGTGCCAGCAGGACGGGACAGGGCATAGATACGCAGTATTTT.

The V gene is TRBV4-1, the J gene TRBJ1-1; D is ambiguous. Looked up from germline, CDR1 is MGHRA and CDR2 is YSYEKL. The V and J ends lost 0 bases and 4 bases respectively, with 9 bases between them. This CDR3 comprises 14 residues. CDR3: CASSQDALSTEAFF. In DNA, the CDR3 is TGCGCCAGCAGCCAAGATGCGCTCAGCACTGAAGCTTTCTTT.

This chain links TRBV7-9 with TRBJ1-1; D is ambiguous. Germline lookup yields CDR1 SEHNR and CDR2 FQNEAQ (reference sequence). Trimming cost V 2 bases and J 0 bases, with 16 bases left between them. There are 17 residues in the CDR3. In DNA, the CDR3 is TGTGCCAGCAGCTTACCCCGCAATGCCCTCATGAACACTGAAGCTTTCTTT. Protein sequence: CASSLPRNALMNTEAFF.

This rearrangement joins TRBV5-4 to TRBJ2-3, with 8 bases identical to TRBD2. Germline V lookup: CDR1 SGHNT, CDR2 YYREEE (reference sequence). This CDR3 is 15 amino acids long. Trimming cost V 2 bases and J 4 bases; bases outside gene matches: 6. The DNA of the CDR3 is TGTGCCAGCAGCTTCAGCGGGGGCGGGGCAGATACGCAGTATTTT. Its translation is CASSFSGGGADTQYF.

This clone was seen only once. This chain joins TRBV6-6 and TRBJ1-6; 7 nucleotides line up with TRBD1. This CDR3 has 17 amino acids. With V trimmed by 5 bases and J by 0 bases, 7 bases remained unmatched. Germline V CDR1 and CDR2: MNHNY, SVGAGI (reference sequence). CDR3 sequence: CASSPDRVNSYNSPLHF. The DNA of the CDR3 is TGTGCCAGCAGTCCTGACAGGGTAAACTCCTATAATTCACCCCTCCACTTT.

This chain connects TRBV7-2 to TRBJ1-6; D is uncertain. Germline CDR1 and CDR2: SGHTA and FQGNSA. Trimming took 5 bases from V and 7 from J, leaving 18 bases between them. This CDR3 has 16 amino acids. The CDR3 spells CASSPFKGIGNSPLHF. The CDR3 region has the DNA TGTGCCAGCAGCCCTTTCAAAGGAATCGGCAATTCACCCCTCCACTTT.